This T cell receptor (beta chain) was captured by sequencing in a study of cytomegalovirus exposure and HLA in healthy donors. The PCR employed 60 Vbeta primers together with 13 Jbeta primers. Only in-frame clones appear in the TCRdb table, and some are missing; sequencing was by immunoSEQ multiplex PCR. Here the sample table reports about 41,000 clones. Trimming at V came to 3 bases and at J to 6 bases, leaving 12 bases not matched to a gene. The CDR3 contains 16 residues. Germline CDR1 reads LGHNA; CDR2 reads YNFKEQ. In the case of this clone: What it binds is unknown.

The study, taken as a whole, reports: Later on, an analysis tied 15,000 to 20,000 TCR beta sequences to HLA alleles at 0.05 false discovery rate. In vitro assays verified that a few CMV-associated chains recognized CMV antigens specifically. A later analysis linked a missense DCLRE1C variant to TCR beta V- and J-gene trimming. The authors judged a highly shared variant cluster likely a sequencing artifact.

The chain couples TRBV4-2 to TRBJ2-7; 9 positions match TRBD2. This receptor was taken from a man younger than 40 in good health and CMV-seronegative. Sequencing was performed on PBMCs. Here the CDR3 reads CASSQTRGTSSPEQYF. DNA for the CDR3: TGTGCCAGCAGCCAGACGAGGGGGACTAGCTCACCCGAGCAGTACTTC.